The 26 T cell receptor beta chains below all came from one sample that was sequenced in a study of T cells in Graves' hyperthyroidism and ophthalmopathy. Amplification of TCR beta CDR3 regions used RNA as the template. TCR CDR3 underwent first-round RT-PCR with the HTBI primer set. TCRdb re-analysed the multiplex PCR reads in MiXCR, keeping a single row per CDR3 protein. Among approximately 430,000 distinct CDR3 sequences listed, around a sixth were seen once. The sample taken for sequencing was blood. These receptors originate from a woman younger than 30 with Graves' hyperthyroidism.

This clonotype was recorded many times. The rearrangement links TRBV12-3 or TRBV12-4 to TRBJ2-6; 9 bases agree with TRBD1. The CDR3 contains 18 residues. Germline trimming cut 3 bases from V and 4 bases from J; bases unmatched to any gene: 10. In DNA, the CDR3 is TGTGCCAGCAGTTTCCGGGACAGGGCCCCCGGGGGGGCCAACGTCCTGACTTTC. Its protein product is CASSFRDRAPGGANVLTF.

This clonotype was seen at least ten times. The V and J genes are TRBV7-9 and TRBJ1-1; TRBD1 aligns across 7 bases. The germline V gene has CDR1 SEHNR and CDR2 FQNEAQ (reference sequence). The CDR3 extends over 19 amino acids. V shed 3 bases, J shed 1 base, and the junction held 17 bases outside the gene matches. The CDR3: CASSFFRPTRGQKNTEAFF. CDR3 coding DNA: TGTGCCAGCAGCTTTTTCCGGCCGACAAGGGGGCAGAAGAACACTGAAGCTTTCTTT.

This clonotype was seen many times. The V call is TRBV7-2, the J call TRBJ2-1, with 7 bases matching TRBD2. CDR1 and CDR2 from the germline V gene are SGHTA and FQGNSA. V lost 5 bases to trimming and J lost 7 bases; unmatched junction nucleotides: 8. This CDR3 comprises 14 residues. This chain's CDR3 is CASSRGLLGNEQFF. The CDR3 nucleotides are TGTGCCAGCAGCAGGGGACTATTAGGGAATGAGCAGTTCTTC.

This clonotype has a count of ten or more. This chain connects TRBV11-3 to TRBJ2-1; 9 positions match TRBD2. V shed 1 base, J shed 0 bases, and the junction held 10 bases outside the gene matches. The CDR3 extends over 19 amino acids. Looked up from germline, CDR1 is SGHNT and CDR2 is YENEEA. The CDR3 DNA is TGTGCCAGCAGCTTAGTGCTTAGCGGGAGATGGAGCTCCTACAATGAGCAGTTCTTC. Its protein product is CASSLVLSGRWSSYNEQFF.

This clonotype occurred many times. The V call is TRBV6-1, the J call TRBJ2-3; 9 bases match TRBD2. CDR3 size: 16 residues. Trimming at V came to 6 bases and at J to 10 bases, leaving 17 bases not matched to a gene. Looked up from germline, CDR1 is MNHNS and CDR2 is SASEGT. This chain's CDR3 is CASRTSRSGGPRPQYF. Here the CDR3 DNA reads TGTGCCAGCAGGACCTCCAGGAGCGGGGGGCCCCGGCCGCAGTATTTT.

This clonotype showed up many times. The gene calls are TRBV6-1 and TRBJ1-2; 7 nucleotides agree with TRBD1. J lost 3 bases, V lost 8 bases, and 9 bases had no gene match. The CDR3 sequence is 14 residues long. Germline V gene lookup returns CDR1 MNHNS and CDR2 SASEGT. The CDR3 reads CASGLEGAHYGYTF. The CDR3, as DNA: TGTGCCAGCGGGCTGGAGGGGGCCCACTATGGCTACACCTTC.

The table lists this clonotype with a few counts. V is TRBV9 and J is TRBJ2-5, with a possible D match to TRBD1 (6 bases). V was shortened by 0 bases and J by 4 bases, with 13 bases between the two germline ends. Germline V gives CDR1 SGDLS, CDR2 YYNGEE. The CDR3 is 15 amino acids. As DNA, the CDR3 is TGTGCCAGCAGCGTAGACACGGGACACGGAGAGACCCAGTACTTC. It yields the protein CASSVDTGHGETQYF.

This clonotype was seen ten or more times. The rearrangement uses TRBV10-3 and TRBJ2-2; maybe TRBD2 (6 bases). The germline V gene encodes CDR1 ENHRY and CDR2 SYGVKD. Trimming cost V 9 bases and J 0 bases, with 14 bases left between them. The CDR3 is 15 residues long. In DNA, the CDR3 is TGTGCCATACTTAGGAGGACTACGAACACCGGGGAGCTGTTTTTT. It encodes CAILRRTTNTGELFF.

This clonotype came up many times. The rearrangement uses TRBV2 and TRBJ2-5; perhaps TRBD2 as D (5 bases). The CDR3 spans 15 residues. Deletions cut 8 bases from V and 7 bases from J, with 23 bases between. Germline V gene sequence: CDR1 SNHLY, CDR2 FYNNEI. The CDR3 region is CASQIQQIRDGTQYF. CDR3 coding DNA: TGTGCCAGCCAGATTCAACAGATTCGGGATGGGACCCAGTACTTC.

The V and J genes are TRBV28 and TRBJ2-3; 10 nucleotides match TRBD1. CDR3 size: 20 residues. Germline CDR1 and CDR2: MDHEN and SYDVKM. Trimming removed 4 bases from V and 2 bases from J; junction bases left unmatched: 18. Written as DNA, the CDR3 is TGTGCCAGCAGTTCGACGACAGGGGGCAGAGGTACGCGTAACACAGATACGCAGTATTTT. Translated: CASSSTTGGRGTRNTDTQYF.

There are many counts of this clonotype. J is TRBJ1-5 and V is TRBV7-8; tentative D call: TRBD1 (6 bases). Germline assignment: CDR1 SGHVS and CDR2 FQNEAQ. The length of the CDR3 is 14 residues. V was pared by 2 bases and J by 6 bases, with 11 bases between. Here the CDR3 DNA reads TGTGCCAGCAGCTTACAGGGGAAGGGTCAGCCCCAGCATTTT. It specifies CASSLQGKGQPQHF.

CDR3 in amino acids: CASSLLRQNTEAFF. DNA for the CDR3: TGTGCCAGCAGCTTACTTAGACAGAACACTGAAGCTTTCTTT. The rearrangement joins TRBV11-2 to TRBJ1-1, with D unresolved. The CDR3 is 14 residues long. The germline V and J ends were trimmed by 2 bases and 1 base, with 8 bases remaining between them. Germline V CDR1 and CDR2: SGHAT, FQNNGV.

This clonotype has ten or more counts. The junction and the germline gene differ at one end; a read error may be behind it. The chain combines TRBV5-1 with TRBJ2-3, with 10 bases identical to TRBD2. Germline V CDR1 and CDR2: SGHRS, YFSETQ. The CDR3 is 15 residues long. The CDR3 is CASSPGLAGTDTQYF. As DNA, the CDR3 is TGTGCCAGCAGCCCAGGACTAGCGGGCACAGATACGCAGTATTTT.

The chain combines TRBV3-1 with TRBJ2-1; no definite D call. The CDR3 consists of 12 residues. The germline V and J ends were trimmed by 1 base and 10 bases, with 8 bases remaining between them. Germline V gene sequence: CDR1 LGHDT, CDR2 YNNKEL (reference sequence). Written as DNA, the CDR3 is TGTGCCAGCAGCCAAGGCCTTCGGGAGCAGTTCTTC. Protein: CASSQGLREQFF.

This clonotype was seen only a few times. The chain is built from TRBV5-6 and TRBJ2-5; 14 bases fit TRBD2. J lost 3 bases, V lost 0 bases, and 10 bases had no gene match. The germline CDR1 and CDR2 sequences are SGHDT and YYEEEE. This CDR3 comprises 19 residues. CDR3 DNA: TGTGCCAGCAGCTTGGCCGCAGGACTAGCGGGGGGAGGTGAAGAGACCCAGTACTTC. This codes for CASSLAAGLAGGGEETQYF.

The V and J genes are TRBV12-3 or TRBV12-4 and TRBJ2-1; D unclear. V dropped 7 bases and J dropped 5 bases, with 18 bases sitting between them. The CDR3 is made up of 15 amino acids. CDR3 DNA: TGTGCCAGCACCCCAGGACCGTCCCCAAACAATGAGCAGTTCTTC. Its translation: CASTPGPSPNNEQFF.

This clonotype was counted ten times or more. V is TRBV6-6 and J is TRBJ1-4; TRBD1 agrees at 8 bases. Trimming cost V 3 bases and J 6 bases; bases outside gene matches: 6. CDR1 is MNHNY, CDR2 SVGAGI, per germline (reference sequence). CDR3 size: 15 residues. The CDR3 loop is CASSYSGQDYEKLFF. The CDR3 DNA follows: TGTGCCAGCAGTTATTCGGGACAGGATTATGAAAAACTGTTTTTT.

The table lists this clonotype with many counts. V is TRBV18 and J is TRBJ2-7, with TRBD2 matching over 9 bases. This CDR3 comprises 16 residues. Losses at the gene ends were 3 bases for V and 2 bases for J; bases not matched to a gene: 8. The V gene's germline CDR1 is KGHSH and CDR2 LQKENI. The CDR3 protein is CASSPQVSGSAYEQYF. The DNA for the CDR3 is TGTGCCAGCTCACCTCAGGTTAGCGGGAGTGCCTACGAGCAGTACTTC.

This clonotype came up many times. The chain recombines TRBV20-1 with TRBJ2-1, with TRBD2 matching over 8 bases. The germline V gene has CDR1 DFQATT and CDR2 SNEGSKA (reference sequence). The ends lost 1 base at V and 6 bases at J; junction bases unmatched: 5. CDR3 length: 14 residues. This CDR3 is CSARAGGPPNEQFF. The DNA of the CDR3 is TGCAGTGCTAGAGCGGGAGGGCCTCCCAATGAGCAGTTCTTC.

In its sample, this clonotype was seen many times. The chain recombines TRBV28 with TRBJ2-7; 9 bases agree with TRBD1. Germline trimming cut 6 bases from V and 1 base from J; bases unmatched to any gene: 4. Looked up from germline, CDR1 is MDHEN and CDR2 is SYDVKM. The length of the CDR3 is 14 residues. CDR3 nucleotide sequence: TGTGCCAGCAGCGCAGGGACAGGGTCCTACGAGCAGTACTTC. Protein product: CASSAGTGSYEQYF.

Many counts were recorded for this clonotype. The V gene is TRBV6-1, the J gene TRBJ2-1; TRBD2 is a possible D gene (6 bases). The germline gives CDR1 MNHNS, CDR2 SASEGT. Trimming left V 6 bases short and J 7 bases short, with 22 bases between. The CDR3 has 16 residues. Written as DNA, the CDR3 is TGTGCCAGCAGCCCATACCGGGACTCCGGACGGAATGAGCAGTTCTTC. It encodes CASSPYRDSGRNEQFF.

This clonotype was recorded many times. Here the CDR3 reads CASRPPGAGGGETQYF. CDR3 sequence (DNA): TGTGCCAGCAGGCCCCCTGGAGCGGGAGGGGGTGAGACCCAGTACTTC. The rearrangement joins TRBV6-1 to TRBJ2-5; 10 bases align to TRBD2. The length of the CDR3 is 16 residues. Germline assignment: CDR1 MNHNS and CDR2 SASEGT. V lost 6 bases and J lost 5; bases outside the gene matches: 12.

The rearrangement uses TRBV28 and TRBJ2-1; possible D gene TRBD2, 6 bases. The CDR3 spans 17 residues. Germline V gene lookup returns CDR1 MDHEN and CDR2 SYDVKM. Trimming took 2 bases from V and 0 from J, leaving 14 bases between them. The CDR3 DNA sequence: TGTGCCAGCAGTTTAGCGCCTAGCGCCCACTCCTACAATGAGCAGTTCTTC. It codes for CASSLAPSAHSYNEQFF.

V usage is TRBV24-1 and J usage is TRBJ2-2; the D gene is possibly TRBD1 (5 bases). CDR3 length: 14 amino acids. The V gene lost 5 bases and the J gene lost 2 bases, with 8 bases spanning the gap. Germline V gene data show CDR1 as KGHDR and CDR2 as SFDVKD. The CDR3, as DNA: TGTGCCACCAGTGGACAGATTAACACCGGGGAGCTGTTTTTT. Its translation is CATSGQINTGELFF.

This clonotype showed up many times. DNA for the CDR3: TGTGCCAGCAGCCCTTTCCGGTCCCGGGGAGATACGCAGTATTTT. The encoded protein is CASSPFRSRGDTQYF. The chain has TRBV5-8 and TRBJ2-3, with D possibly matching TRBD2 (5 bases). Trimming cost V 4 bases and J 5 bases, with 17 bases left between them. CDR1 is SGHTS, CDR2 YDEGEE, per germline. The CDR3 covers 15 residues.

This clonotype showed up just a few times. This chain links TRBV4-1 with TRBJ2-3; 7 nucleotides line up with TRBD2. The CDR3 totals 16 residues. The J segment lost 3 bases and the V segment lost 5 bases, leaving 11 bases of the junction unmatched. Germline V gene lookup returns CDR1 MGHRA and CDR2 YSYEKL. CDR3: CASSGRALKGTDTQYF. CDR3 sequence (DNA): TGCGCCAGCAGCGGGAGGGCCCTAAAAGGGACAGATACGCAGTATTTT.